This section outlines one TCR beta chain sequence together with its context. Its target is not known. This entry belongs to a study of identical twins. Notes on the study in general: Conclusions rested on cross-sectional statistics rather than following the same donors.

Each CDR3 protein is one row after TCRdb ran MiXCR on the 5' RACE reads. The sample holds approximately 300,000 distinct CDR3 sequences, roughly 9.7% seen once. In every case, the donor was a healthy Caucasian. The data also belong to a second study, concerning yellow fever vaccine responses in identical twins.

Sample: CD8+ T cells sorted from blood. This sequence originates from a woman between 18 and 29 years old in good health.

CDR3 amino acids: CASSIRGASYEQYF. DNA of the CDR3: TGTGCCAGTAGTATCCGGGGGGCTTCCTACGAGCAGTACTTC. The rearrangement uses TRBV19 and TRBJ2-7, with a weak D call TRBD2 (7 bases). Trimming removed 3 bases from V and 1 base from J, with 10 bases in between. The length of the CDR3 is 14 residues. Germline CDR1 LNHDA, CDR2 SQIVND (reference sequence).